In its sample, the clone carrying this T cell receptor beta chain was seen a few times. The antigen remains undetermined. The data stem from a study of T cell repertoires in cytomegalovirus infection. TCRdb itself ran the reads through MiXCR, one entry per CDR3 protein. The profile shows over 45,000 distinct CDR3 sequences, about a fifth of them singletons. The CDR3 sequence is 16 residues long. The germline CDR1 and CDR2 sequences are MNHNY and SVGAGI (reference sequence). V lost 6 bases to trimming and J lost 3 bases; unmatched junction nucleotides: 9. The V gene is TRBV6-6, the J gene TRBJ2-3; TRBD1 agrees at 10 bases. The starting material was CD8+ T cells from cultured PBMCs, obtained from culture after CMV antigen stimulation. The sequence was obtained from a human donor in good health (CMV status not recorded). Some clones in this sample may be carry-over from other donors' samples. The CDR3 nucleotides read TGTGCCAGCAGATTATTCCGGGACAGGGGAACAGATACGCAGTATTTT. Translated, it gives CASRLFRDRGTDTQYF.